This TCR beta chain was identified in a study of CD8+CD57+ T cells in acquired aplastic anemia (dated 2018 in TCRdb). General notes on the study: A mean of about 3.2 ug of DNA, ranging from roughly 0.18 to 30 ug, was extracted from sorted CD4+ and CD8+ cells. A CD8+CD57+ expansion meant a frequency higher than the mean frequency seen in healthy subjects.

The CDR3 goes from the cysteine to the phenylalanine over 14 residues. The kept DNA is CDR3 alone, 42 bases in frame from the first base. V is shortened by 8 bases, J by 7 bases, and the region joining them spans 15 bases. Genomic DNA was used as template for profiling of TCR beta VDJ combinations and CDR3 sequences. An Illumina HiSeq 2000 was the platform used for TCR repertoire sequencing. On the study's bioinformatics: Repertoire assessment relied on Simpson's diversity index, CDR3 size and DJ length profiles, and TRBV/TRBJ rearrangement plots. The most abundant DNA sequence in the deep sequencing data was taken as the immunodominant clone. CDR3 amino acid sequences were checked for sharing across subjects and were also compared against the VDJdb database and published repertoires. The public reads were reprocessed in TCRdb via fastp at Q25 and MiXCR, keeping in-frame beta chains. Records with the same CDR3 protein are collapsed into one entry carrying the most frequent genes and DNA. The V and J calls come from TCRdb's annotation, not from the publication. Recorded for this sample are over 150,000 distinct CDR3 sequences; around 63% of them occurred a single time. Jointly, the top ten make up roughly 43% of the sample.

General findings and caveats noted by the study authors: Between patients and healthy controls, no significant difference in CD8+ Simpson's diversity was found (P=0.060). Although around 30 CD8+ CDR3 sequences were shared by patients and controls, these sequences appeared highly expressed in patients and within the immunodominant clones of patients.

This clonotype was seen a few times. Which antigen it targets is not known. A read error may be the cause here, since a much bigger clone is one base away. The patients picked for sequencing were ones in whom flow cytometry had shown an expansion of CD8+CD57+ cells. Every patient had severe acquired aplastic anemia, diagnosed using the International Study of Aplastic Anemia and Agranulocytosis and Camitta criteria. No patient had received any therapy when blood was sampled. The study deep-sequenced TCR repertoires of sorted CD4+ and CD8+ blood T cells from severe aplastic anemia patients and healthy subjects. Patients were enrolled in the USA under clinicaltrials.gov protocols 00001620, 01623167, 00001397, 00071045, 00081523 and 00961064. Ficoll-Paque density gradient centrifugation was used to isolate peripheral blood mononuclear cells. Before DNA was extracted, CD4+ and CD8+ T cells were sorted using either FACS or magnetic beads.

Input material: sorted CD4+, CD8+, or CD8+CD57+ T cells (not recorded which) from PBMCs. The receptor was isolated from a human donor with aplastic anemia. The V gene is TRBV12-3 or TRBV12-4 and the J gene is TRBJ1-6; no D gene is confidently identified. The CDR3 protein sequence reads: CASRKRLGNSPLHF. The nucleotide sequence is TGTGCCAGCCGGAAACGCCTGGGCAATTCACCCCTCCACTTT.